This T cell receptor (beta chain) was sequenced in a study of Ad26.COV2.S vaccination and SARS-CoV-2 variants. V lost 6 bases to trimming and J lost 2 bases, with 12 bases between them. The CDR3 has 14 amino acids. The V gene's germline CDR1 is LGHNT and CDR2 FRNRAP. Clones were read by immunoSEQ multiplex PCR, and TCRdb kept only the in-frame ones, dropping some. The table has about 400,000 clones, 89% seen once; the top ten hold 1.5% to 2%. This sample's treatment: roughly 20 received Ad26.COV2.S at low or high dose, single or two shots; several received placebo; per-sample allocation not given. On day 63 after the first injection, vaccine and placebo recipients gave samples.

The sample was peripheral blood, taken in a trial of Ad26.COV2.S vaccine versus placebo. The chain uses TRBV12-5 and TRBJ2-3; TRBD2 might be the D (5 bases). This TCR derives from a person aged 18-60 years who received the Ad26.COV2.S COVID-19 vaccine or a placebo. CDR3: CASGDGLNTDTQYF. DNA of the CDR3: TGTGCTAGTGGCGATGGACTCAACACAGATACGCAGTATTTT.